Described below is a single TCR beta chain sequence and its context. Its antigen remains unidentified. This record belongs to a study of cytomegalovirus exposure and HLA in healthy donors. Study outcomes and limitations: Compared with the approximately 680-donor mean, an Asian-associated ancestry cluster reportedly had fewer N-insertions, according to a later analysis. Rarity held for most TCR sequences, but there were some public TCRs that occurred in many donors. For most subjects, TCR beta sequences were reported to predict HLA-A and HLA-B alleles with accuracy.

The PCR made use of 60 Vbeta and 13 Jbeta primers. Generated by immunoSEQ multiplex PCR, the TCRdb table keeps only in-frame clones and is missing some. The repertoire table contains some 70,000 clones. V lost 5 bases and J 7 bases, leaving 12 bases between the germline ends. There are 13 residues in the CDR3. The germline gives CDR1 LNHDA, CDR2 SQIVND (reference sequence). The sample was PBMCs. This receptor was taken from a boy between 10 and 17 years old in good health and CMV-seronegative. The chain links TRBV19 to TRBJ1-5; D is possibly TRBD1 (5 bases). CDR3 in DNA: TGTGCCAGTAGTCCCAGGGTTGGGCAGCCCCAGCATTTT. It encodes CASSPRVGQPQHF.